Below, 5 T cell receptor beta chains from the same sample are listed, as sequenced in a study of post-analysis software for immune sequencing data. General study results and limits: Elevated frequency relative to controls characterized roughly 5 TRBV segments in patients, TRBV5-6, TRBV5-1 and TRBV20-1 among them.

Antigens of these TCRs are unknown. The library was made from cDNA and included unique molecular identifiers. TCRdb redid the calling of the PCR reads with MiXCR, one entry per CDR3 protein. This sample has about 810,000 distinct CDR3 sequences, with about 53% found just once. Sequenced sample: blood. The origin of the receptors is a girl aged 10-17 years with multiple sclerosis.

The chain has TRBV6-2 or TRBV6-3 and TRBJ2-1; D perhaps matches TRBD2 (6 bases). This CDR3 comprises 16 residues. The germline V and J ends were trimmed by 6 bases and 4 bases, with 19 bases remaining between them. Germline CDR1 reads MNHEY; CDR2 reads SVGEGT. The CDR3 region is CASSSLGGKGYNEQFF. The DNA of the CDR3 is TGTGCCAGCAGCTCCCTTGGCGGGAAAGGGTACAATGAGCAGTTCTTC.

This clonotype was counted at least ten times. DNA of the CDR3: TGCAGTGCTAGAGCAGCGGGGGGAACCTACGAGCAGTACTTC. Protein product: CSARAAGGTYEQYF. The chain employs TRBV20-1 and TRBJ2-7, with 9 bases matching TRBD2. Germline V CDR1 and CDR2: DFQATT, SNEGSKA (reference sequence). The CDR3 is 14 residues long. The ends lost 1 base at V and 2 bases at J; junction bases unmatched: 3.

The chain has TRBV3-1 and TRBJ2-5; D not certain. This CDR3 contains 15 residues. Germline CDR1 reads LGHDT; CDR2 reads YNNKEL (reference sequence). V was clipped by 0 bases and J by 7 bases, with 15 bases between them. The CDR3 bases are TGTGCCAGCAGCCAAGAGGCCAACCAATTCTCGACCCAGTACTTC. The encoded protein is CASSQEANQFSTQYF.

The chain recombines TRBV27 with TRBJ2-1; D possibly corresponds to TRBD1 (5 bases). From germline, CDR1 is MNHEY and CDR2 SMNVEV (reference sequence). There are 14 residues in the CDR3. Trimming left V 5 bases short and J 4 bases short, with 12 bases between. The CDR3 nucleotides read TGTGCCAGCAGTCTTAATGCAGGGTACAATGAGCAGTTCTTC. This sequence encodes CASSLNAGYNEQFF.

This clonotype was seen only a few times. The gene calls are TRBV20-1 and TRBJ2-7, with D possibly being TRBD1 (7 bases). Germline CDR1 and CDR2: DFQATT and SNEGSKA (reference sequence). The CDR3 spans 14 residues. Deletions cut 7 bases from V and 4 bases from J, with 20 bases between. The CDR3 spells CSVTRTGGGYEQYF. The DNA of the CDR3 is TGCAGTGTTACCAGGACAGGTGGAGGGTACGAGCAGTACTTC.